Listed below are T cell receptor beta chains from one sample, sequenced in a study of blood T cell repertoires in COVID-19. Produced via immunoSEQ multiplex PCR; TCRdb's table is partial and in-frame only. The sample yields around 250,000 clones, about 88% seen once. Sequenced sample: PBMCs or T cells enriched from blood (not recorded which). The receptor source for this set is a woman aged 45-59 years who had recovered from COVID-19. Both conserved end residues are part of each CDR3. The order of the fields is J gene, clone size, D gene, V gene, CDR3 DNA, CDR3 protein. The D gene is left open where the match is weak. Only some rows state a clone size, as once, few, many or a class for expanded clones.

j_call: TRBJ2-1; clone_size: -; d_call: TRBD2; v_call: TRBV2; cdr3_nt: TGTGCCAGCAGTGCCGGGACTACTTTGAATGAGCAGTTCTTC; cdr3_aa: CASSAGTTLNEQFF
j_call: TRBJ2-7; clone_size: -; d_call: -; v_call: TRBV27; cdr3_nt: TGTGCCAGCAGTCCACGGACAACCTCCTACGAGCAGTACTTC; cdr3_aa: CASSPRTTSYEQYF
j_call: TRBJ1-2; clone_size: -; d_call: TRBD1; v_call: TRBV5-1; cdr3_nt: TGCGCCAGCAGCTTGGAGGGGGCGCGAGGCTATGGCTACACCTTC; cdr3_aa: CASSLEGARGYGYTF
j_call: TRBJ2-7; clone_size: -; d_call: -; v_call: TRBV3-1/TRBV3-2; cdr3_nt: TGTGCCAGCAGCCAACTAAGCGCAGGGGTGGTTGCGCAGTACTTC; cdr3_aa: CASSQLSAGVVAQYF
j_call: TRBJ1-5; clone_size: -; d_call: -; v_call: TRBV20-1; cdr3_nt: TGCAGTGCTAGTTCGGGTGTTCAGCCCCAGCATTTT; cdr3_aa: CSASSGVQPQHF
j_call: TRBJ1-6; clone_size: few; d_call: TRBD1; v_call: TRBV25-1; cdr3_nt: TGTGCCAGCAGTGAATTATTGACAGGGTCGGGCTCACCCCTCCACTTT; cdr3_aa: CASSELLTGSGSPLHF
j_call: TRBJ1-2; clone_size: -; d_call: TRBD1; v_call: TRBV28; cdr3_nt: TGTGCCAGCACCTACCCCGGGACAGGGGGCGGCTACACCTTC; cdr3_aa: CASTYPGTGGGYTF
j_call: TRBJ1-1; clone_size: -; d_call: TRBD1; v_call: TRBV7-2; cdr3_nt: TGTGCCAGCAGCCCCCCGACAGGGCCGAACACTGAAGCTTTCTTT; cdr3_aa: CASSPPTGPNTEAFF
j_call: TRBJ2-3; clone_size: -; d_call: TRBD2; v_call: TRBV4-1; cdr3_nt: TGCGCCAGCAGCCAGGTGCAGGCGGGGGATAGCACAGATACGCAGTATTTT; cdr3_aa: CASSQVQAGDSTDTQYF
j_call: TRBJ2-3; clone_size: -; d_call: TRBD2; v_call: TRBV30; cdr3_nt: TGTGCCTGGAGTGTACTAGCGGGAGCGTTTGATACGCAGTATTTT; cdr3_aa: CAWSVLAGAFDTQYF
j_call: TRBJ1-4; clone_size: -; d_call: TRBD1; v_call: TRBV7-8; cdr3_nt: TGTGCCAGCAGCTGGCGTCCCGATAACACAGGGGAAGGACTGTTTTTT; cdr3_aa: CASSWRPDNTGEGLFF
j_call: TRBJ1-5; clone_size: -; d_call: TRBD1; v_call: TRBV6-5; cdr3_nt: TGTGCCAGCAAGCCGGGACAGTTAGTAGGGCCCCAGCATTTT; cdr3_aa: CASKPGQLVGPQHF
j_call: TRBJ2-1; clone_size: -; d_call: -; v_call: TRBV7-2; cdr3_nt: TGTGCCAGCAGCGCACCGGGAGCTCGGGATGAGCAGTTCTTC; cdr3_aa: CASSAPGARDEQFF
j_call: TRBJ1-5; clone_size: -; d_call: -; v_call: TRBV6-1; cdr3_nt: TGTGCCAGCAGTGAGCAGGATAGCAATCAGCCCCAGCATTTT; cdr3_aa: CASSEQDSNQPQHF
j_call: TRBJ2-5; clone_size: -; d_call: TRBD1; v_call: TRBV6-5; cdr3_nt: TGTGCCAGCCTCAAACAGGGGAAAGAGACCCAGTACTTC; cdr3_aa: CASLKQGKETQYF
j_call: TRBJ1-2; clone_size: -; d_call: -; v_call: TRBV6-5; cdr3_nt: TGTGCCAGCAGTTACTCGACGGGGAGGGGCTACACCTTC; cdr3_aa: CASSYSTGRGYTF
j_call: TRBJ2-7; clone_size: once; d_call: -; v_call: TRBV15; cdr3_nt: TGTGCCACCAGCGAGGGGGTCAGCTCCTACGAGCAGTACTTC; cdr3_aa: CATSEGVSSYEQYF
j_call: TRBJ2-1; clone_size: -; d_call: TRBD2; v_call: TRBV10-1; cdr3_nt: TGCGCCAGCAGTGAGACTACCGGGACTAGCGGGAGGAATGAGCAGTTCTTC; cdr3_aa: CASSETTGTSGRNEQFF
j_call: TRBJ2-7; clone_size: -; d_call: -; v_call: TRBV10-1; cdr3_nt: TGCGCCAGCAGTTCGGTCACAGGTGAAACCTACGAGCAGTACTTC; cdr3_aa: CASSSVTGETYEQYF
j_call: TRBJ1-2; clone_size: once; d_call: TRBD1; v_call: TRBV5-8; cdr3_nt: TGTGCCAGCAGCGACAGGGAAAGGGCCTACACCTTC; cdr3_aa: CASSDRERAYTF
j_call: TRBJ1-1; clone_size: -; d_call: -; v_call: TRBV27; cdr3_nt: TGTGCCAGCAGCTCCGGGTCATCAGTGAACACTGAAGCTTTCTTT; cdr3_aa: CASSSGSSVNTEAFF
j_call: TRBJ1-5; clone_size: -; d_call: TRBD1; v_call: TRBV6-5; cdr3_nt: TGTGCCAGCAGTCGGGGACAGGACCAGCCCCAGCATTTT; cdr3_aa: CASSRGQDQPQHF
j_call: TRBJ1-1; clone_size: -; d_call: -; v_call: TRBV6-6; cdr3_nt: TGTGCCAGCAGTCCTCCTGGACGCAGGACACGCACTGAAGCTTTCTTT; cdr3_aa: CASSPPGRRTRTEAFF
j_call: TRBJ2-3; clone_size: once; d_call: -; v_call: TRBV20-1; cdr3_nt: TGCAGTGCTAGAGCGGCAGATACGCAGTATTTT; cdr3_aa: CSARAADTQYF
j_call: TRBJ2-5; clone_size: -; d_call: TRBD1; v_call: TRBV28; cdr3_nt: TGTGCCAGCAGTTCCCCCCCGGGGACAGGGGGGAAAGAGACCCAGTACTTC; cdr3_aa: CASSSPPGTGGKETQYF
j_call: TRBJ2-1; clone_size: few; d_call: TRBD2; v_call: TRBV7-6; cdr3_nt: TGTGCCAGCAGCCACCGGGACTACCTCGTGAACAATGAGCAGTTCTTC; cdr3_aa: CASSHRDYLVNNEQFF
j_call: TRBJ2-1; clone_size: -; d_call: TRBD2; v_call: TRBV7-6; cdr3_nt: TGTGCCAGCAGCCTAGCGGGAGGCTCAAACTACAATGAGCAGTTCTTC; cdr3_aa: CASSLAGGSNYNEQFF
j_call: TRBJ2-2; clone_size: -; d_call: -; v_call: TRBV29-1; cdr3_nt: TGCAGCGTGATGGGGACACCCGAGGCGAACACCGGGGAGCTGTTTTTT; cdr3_aa: CSVMGTPEANTGELFF
j_call: TRBJ1-2; clone_size: -; d_call: -; v_call: TRBV5-4; cdr3_nt: TGTGCCAGCAGCTTGGCCGGTGGAGGGACTAACTATGGCTACACCTTC; cdr3_aa: CASSLAGGGTNYGYTF
j_call: TRBJ2-3; clone_size: -; d_call: TRBD2; v_call: TRBV4-1; cdr3_nt: TGCGCCAGCAGCCAACCTACTAGCGGGGTTACAGATACGCAGTATTTT; cdr3_aa: CASSQPTSGVTDTQYF
j_call: TRBJ2-7; clone_size: -; d_call: -; v_call: TRBV27; cdr3_nt: TGTGCCAGCAGTTTCACGACAGGCTTGGAGCAGTACTTC; cdr3_aa: CASSFTTGLEQYF
j_call: TRBJ2-4; clone_size: -; d_call: -; v_call: TRBV5-6; cdr3_nt: TGTGCCAGCAGCTTGAGCTTAGCCAAAAACATTCAGTACTTC; cdr3_aa: CASSLSLAKNIQYF
j_call: TRBJ2-2; clone_size: -; d_call: TRBD2; v_call: TRBV19; cdr3_nt: TGTGCCACACGTAGGACTAGCGGATTAAACACCGGGGAGCTGTTTTTT; cdr3_aa: CATRRTSGLNTGELFF
j_call: TRBJ2-2; clone_size: once; d_call: TRBD2; v_call: TRBV7-6; cdr3_nt: TGTGCCAGCAGCTTAGGTGTCGGACTAGGGAACACCGGGGAGCTGTTTTTT; cdr3_aa: CASSLGVGLGNTGELFF
j_call: TRBJ1-5; clone_size: -; d_call: -; v_call: TRBV7-9; cdr3_nt: TGTGCCAGCAGAGGTGAGGGCCCCCTGGGGAGCAATCAGCCCCAGCATTTT; cdr3_aa: CASRGEGPLGSNQPQHF
j_call: TRBJ2-1; clone_size: -; d_call: -; v_call: TRBV11-2; cdr3_nt: TGTGCCAGCGCGGTGGACAATGAGCAGTTCTTC; cdr3_aa: CASAVDNEQFF
j_call: TRBJ2-6; clone_size: -; d_call: -; v_call: TRBV6-5; cdr3_nt: TGTGCCAGCAGTTCCACTTCTGGGGCCAACGTCCTGACTTTC; cdr3_aa: CASSSTSGANVLTF
j_call: TRBJ2-2; clone_size: -; d_call: TRBD1; v_call: TRBV29-1; cdr3_nt: TGCAGCGGCGGGACAGGGATTGCCGGGGAGCTGTTTTTT; cdr3_aa: CSGGTGIAGELFF
j_call: TRBJ2-3; clone_size: -; d_call: TRBD2; v_call: TRBV28; cdr3_nt: TGTGCCAGCAGTTTCAGCGGGAGCGAGCATACGCAGTATTTT; cdr3_aa: CASSFSGSEHTQYF
j_call: TRBJ1-1; clone_size: -; d_call: -; v_call: TRBV2; cdr3_nt: TGTGCCAGCAGTGAAGAGGGAGAGGGTCGCGGAGCTTTCTTT; cdr3_aa: CASSEEGEGRGAFF
j_call: TRBJ2-6; clone_size: -; d_call: TRBD2; v_call: TRBV9; cdr3_nt: TGTGCCAGCAGCGTAGGCTTTGCGGGAGGGCCGACTGGGGCCAACGTCCTGACTTTC; cdr3_aa: CASSVGFAGGPTGANVLTF
j_call: TRBJ2-5; clone_size: -; d_call: -; v_call: TRBV9; cdr3_nt: TGTGCCAGCAGCATCGACGGCCGCTCAAGGGGGGAGACCCAGTACTTC; cdr3_aa: CASSIDGRSRGETQYF
j_call: TRBJ2-1; clone_size: -; d_call: -; v_call: TRBV9; cdr3_nt: TGTGCCAGCAGCGTAGATGTCGGAACAGGTGGCCACAATGAGCAGTTCTTC; cdr3_aa: CASSVDVGTGGHNEQFF
j_call: TRBJ1-3; clone_size: -; d_call: -; v_call: TRBV14; cdr3_nt: TGTGCCAGCAGCCAACTCCCTCCGGGATGGAGTTACTCTGGAAACACCATATATTTT; cdr3_aa: CASSQLPPGWSYSGNTIYF